These 15 T cell receptor beta chains share one sample of origin, sequenced in a study of regulatory T cells in long-lasting Graves disease. Time point of the sample: newly diagnosed GD, antithyroid drugs for less than 3 months. There was RNA extracted from PBMCs, and the TCR library was made from it. Assembly of TCR beta libraries relied on iRepertoire HTBI primers together with Arm-PCR of CDR3 regions. TCRdb reprocessed the multiplex PCR reads via MiXCR and lists one record per CDR3 protein. The data hold under 250,000 distinct CDR3 sequences, with around 20% observed a single time. The source material was peripheral blood mononuclear cells (PBMCs), sampled at new diagnosis, from a patient treated with antithyroid drugs. The receptors stem from a female donor with Graves disease.

This clonotype was recorded at least ten times. The chain joins TRBV7-8 to TRBJ2-2; 8 nucleotides line up with TRBD2. Germline trimming cut 0 bases from V and 4 bases from J; bases unmatched to any gene: 4. CDR1 and CDR2 from the germline V gene are SGHVS and FQNEAQ. CDR3 size: 16 residues. The CDR3 reads CASSLAGRATTGELFF. CDR3 DNA: TGTGCCAGCAGCTTAGCCGGGAGGGCCACCACCGGGGAGCTGTTTTTT.

This clonotype occurred many times. The rearrangement joins TRBV20-1 to TRBJ1-2; tentative D call: TRBD1 (6 bases). V lost 0 bases and J 2 bases, leaving 10 bases between the germline ends. From germline, CDR1 is DFQATT and CDR2 SNEGSKA (reference sequence). This CDR3 spans 14 amino acids. The CDR3 spells CSARDGGINYGYTF. DNA of the CDR3: TGCAGTGCTAGAGACGGGGGCATCAACTATGGCTACACCTTC.

This chain links TRBV7-3 with TRBJ2-3; TRBD1 agrees at 12 bases. J lost 4 bases, V lost 2 bases, and 1 base had no gene match. Per the germline V gene, CDR1 is SGHTA and CDR2 is FQGTGA. This CDR3 comprises 15 residues. The CDR3 nucleotides read TGTGCCAGCAGCTTAGGGGACAGGGGGCCAGATACGCAGTATTTT. Protein: CASSLGDRGPDTQYF.

V gene TRBV12-3 or TRBV12-4 combines with J gene TRBJ2-7; 7 nucleotides agree with TRBD2. With V trimmed by 6 bases and J by 3 bases, 8 bases remained unmatched. CDR3 length: 14 residues. The CDR3 DNA reads as TGTGCCAGCAGGAAATTGGGAGGGAACTACGAGCAGTACTTC. Protein sequence: CASRKLGGNYEQYF.

This clonotype occurred many times. The rearrangement uses TRBV6-1 and TRBJ2-3; 16 bases map to TRBD2. Trimming at V came to 5 bases and at J to 3 bases, leaving 11 bases not matched to a gene. The CDR3 consists of 19 residues. Germline-derived CDR1 and CDR2 are MNHNS and SASEGT. DNA for the CDR3: TGTGCCAGCAGTCGCTACGGGACTAGCGGGAGGGCCGAGACAGATACGCAGTATTTT. This sequence encodes CASSRYGTSGRAETDTQYF.

This clonotype was detected ten times or more. The CDR3 protein is CATSDSRRGTGGSGELFF. The DNA of the CDR3 is TGTGCCACCAGTGACTCCCGAAGAGGGACAGGGGGCTCCGGGGAGCTGTTTTTT. The chain has TRBV24-1 and TRBJ2-2; 12 nucleotides align to TRBD1. The CDR3 runs 18 residues. CDR1 and CDR2 from the germline V gene are KGHDR and SFDVKD. Trimming cost V 4 bases and J 6 bases; bases outside gene matches: 11.

Ten or more counts support this clonotype. The V call is TRBV7-9, the J call TRBJ1-5; 7 bases fit TRBD1. The junction had 6 bases not matched to a gene; V was cut back by 6 bases and J by 1 base. The CDR3 consists of 15 residues. Germline V CDR1 and CDR2: SEHNR, FQNEAQ (reference sequence). CDR3 DNA: TGTGCCAGCAGTCACGACAGGGAGAGCAATCAGCCCCAGCATTTT. It is translated as CASSHDRESNQPQHF. The entire variable domain, with the rest obtained from reference TRBV7-9 and TRBJ1-5, is as follows: DTGVSQNPRHKITKRGQNVTFRCDPISEHNRLYWYRQTLGQGPEFLTYFQNEAQLEKSRLLSDRFSAERPKGSFSTLEIQRTEQGDSAMYLCASSHDRESNQPQHFGDGTRLSIL.

This clonotype was seen many times. The chain has TRBV7-9 and TRBJ1-1; D not certain. The CDR3 is made up of 13 amino acids. Germline V CDR1 and CDR2: SEHNR, FQNEAQ (reference sequence). The V end was cut by 5 bases, the J end by 1 base, with 8 bases between. CDR3 sequence: CASSPNGNTEAFF. The CDR3, as DNA: TGTGCCAGCAGCCCAAACGGGAACACTGAAGCTTTCTTT.

This clonotype was recorded many times. V usage is TRBV20-1 and J usage is TRBJ2-5; 8 nucleotides match TRBD1. Germline loops: CDR1 DFQATT, CDR2 SNEGSKA (reference sequence). The V segment lost 6 bases and the J segment 6 bases; nucleotides outside the gene matches: 6. This CDR3 has 12 residues. The CDR3 DNA sequence: TGCAGTGCGCTCGGACAGGGCAAGACCCAGTACTTC. Its translation is CSALGQGKTQYF.

In its sample, this clonotype was seen many times. This chain joins TRBV5-8 and TRBJ1-5; unclear D gene. This CDR3 has 15 residues. CDR1 and CDR2 (germline): SGHTS, YDEGEE. Trimming pared 0 bases from V and 0 bases from J, leaving 7 bases between. The CDR3 bases are TGTGCCAGCAGCTTGGACTCTAGTAGCAATCAGCCCCAGCATTTT. It codes for CASSLDSSSNQPQHF.

This clonotype has at least ten counts. This chain uses TRBV7-9 with TRBJ2-5, with 7 bases that match TRBD2. CDR3 length: 16 residues. Germline trimming cut 2 bases from V and 7 bases from J; bases unmatched to any gene: 13. CDR1 and CDR2 (germline): SEHNR, FQNEAQ (reference sequence). The CDR3 loop reads CASSLNRRGIERTQYF. CDR3 bases: TGTGCCAGCAGCTTAAATAGGCGGGGGATCGAGCGGACCCAGTACTTC.

In this sample, this clonotype turned up many times. J is TRBJ1-2 and V is TRBV19; D gene uncertain. Germline CDR1 is LNHDA and CDR2 is SQIVND (reference sequence). The length of the CDR3 is 13 residues. Trimming left V 10 bases short and J 7 bases short, with 19 bases between. The CDR3 here is CATAGNRVFGYTF. CDR3 in DNA: TGTGCCACGGCGGGGAACCGAGTGTTTGGCTACACCTTC.

Comment on this clonotype: It differs at one base from a far larger clone, so likely a read error. This chain links TRBV2 with TRBJ2-7; D not certain. CDR1 and CDR2 from the germline V gene are SNHLY and FYNNEI. V was pared by 1 base and J by 7 bases, with 14 bases between. The CDR3 has 14 residues. CDR3 region: CASSEGETYNEQYF. The CDR3 DNA is TGTGCCAGCAGTGAAGGCGAAACGTACAATGAGCAGTACTTC.

The table lists this clonotype with many counts. V is TRBV7-2 and J is TRBJ2-1; 12 bases align to TRBD2. This CDR3 is built from 16 residues. Germline-derived CDR1 and CDR2 are SGHTA and FQGNSA. V lost 2 bases to trimming and J lost 9 bases; unmatched junction nucleotides: 8. CDR3 sequence: CASSLSSGGAYIEQFF. In DNA form, the CDR3 reads TGTGCCAGCAGCTTATCTAGCGGGGGGGCTTATATTGAGCAGTTCTTC.

Of note for this clonotype: A far larger clone differs by one base, so this is likely a read error. This chain joins TRBV2 and TRBJ2-3, with 12 bases that match TRBD2. The germline V gene encodes CDR1 SNHLY and CDR2 FYNNEI. V lost 6 bases and J lost 0; bases outside the gene matches: 10. This CDR3 has 18 amino acids. The CDR3 region has the DNA TGTGCCAGCAGCTGGCTAGCGGGAGGGGGCTCTAGCACAGATACGCAGTATTTT. It translates to CASSWLAGGGSSTDTQYF.